The 4 T cell receptor beta chains in this list originate from one sample, sequenced in a study of early T cells in non-severe SARS-CoV-2 infection. A single record per CDR3 protein comes from TCRdb applying MiXCR to the 5' RACE reads. The sample has some 81,000 distinct CDR3 sequences, around 17% seen once; the top ten hold about 3%. The sample was whole blood. Receptors originate from an adult who was a healthcare worker with PCR-confirmed SARS-CoV-2 infection or an uninfected control (not recorded which).

This clonotype was observed many times. The chain is built from TRBV2 and TRBJ1-1; no definite D call. CDR1 is SNHLY and CDR2 is FYNNEI in the germline V gene. V lost 6 bases and J 4 bases, leaving 15 bases between the germline ends. This CDR3 contains 14 residues. The DNA for the CDR3 is TGTGCCAGCAGCGAGCGGAGGGAGGCCACTGAAGCTTTCTTT. This encodes CASSERREATEAFF.

V gene TRBV5-1 combines with J gene TRBJ1-3; possibly TRBD1 for D (6 bases). The CDR3 contains 16 residues. Trimming removed 4 bases from V and 0 bases from J, with 14 bases in between. The germline V gene encodes CDR1 SGHRS and CDR2 YFSETQ. CDR3: CASSNRQAHSGNTIYF. The CDR3 nucleotides read TGCGCCAGCAGCAACAGACAGGCCCACTCTGGAAACACCATATATTTT.

Only a few counts were recorded for this clonotype. The V gene is TRBV20-1, the J gene TRBJ2-7, with D uncertain. Germline V lookup: CDR1 DFQATT, CDR2 SNEGSKA (reference sequence). The V end lost 2 bases, the J end lost 0 bases, and 11 bases lay between the germline ends. The CDR3 extends over 14 amino acids. CDR3 residues: CSARQARSSYEQYF. The CDR3 coding sequence is TGCAGTGCTAGACAAGCGCGTAGCTCCTACGAGCAGTACTTC.

This clonotype was recorded a few times. The J gene is TRBJ1-1, the V gene TRBV6-5, with TRBD1 as a possible D gene (5 bases). CDR3 size: 16 residues. Germline V lookup: CDR1 MNHEY, CDR2 SVGAGI. Deletions cut 7 bases from V and 0 bases from J, with 18 bases between. This CDR3 reads CASKTPTGRMNTEAFF. CDR3 DNA: TGTGCCAGCAAAACCCCAACAGGTCGCATGAACACTGAAGCTTTCTTT.